Following are 25 T cell receptor beta chains from one sample sequenced in a study of blood T cell repertoires in COVID-19. Assay: immunoSEQ multiplex PCR; the TCRdb copy retains only in-frame clones and omits some. This table holds over 65,000 clones, roughly 90% found once. The sample was peripheral blood. Receptors originate from a human donor in a cohort sampled during active COVID-19.

This clone occurred a few times. The junction shows a germline mismatch at one end, possibly a read error. The V and J genes are TRBV6-5 and TRBJ1-3; D gene unclear. Germline V gene sequence: CDR1 MNHEY, CDR2 SVGAGI. The CDR3 spans 14 residues. The CDR3 loop reads CASSPDWPGDTIYF. The CDR3, as DNA: TGTGCCAGCAGCCCCGACTGGCCTGGAGACACCATATATTTT.

The chain has TRBV5-4 and TRBJ2-7; 12 nucleotides align to TRBD2. The CDR3 runs to 15 residues. CDR1 and CDR2 from the germline V gene are SGHNT and YYREEE (reference sequence). V was clipped by 3 bases and J by 4 bases; unmatched bases: 5. In DNA form, the CDR3 reads TGTGCCAGCAGCTCGGGGGGACTAGCGGGTTACGAGCAGTACTTC. Amino acids: CASSSGGLAGYEQYF.

This chain uses TRBV6-6 with TRBJ2-1, with a possible D match to TRBD1 (6 bases). Germline-derived CDR1 and CDR2 are MNHNY and SVGAGI (reference sequence). The CDR3 totals 15 residues. V was clipped by 5 bases and J by 7 bases, with 18 bases between them. Written as DNA, the CDR3 is TGTGCCAGCAGTCTCGGTTCAGGGGCTAGGAATGAGCAGTTCTTC. Its protein is CASSLGSGARNEQFF.

The rearrangement links TRBV19 to TRBJ2-4; D call uncertain. The V gene lost 3 bases and the J gene lost 0 bases, with 15 bases spanning the gap. Germline-derived CDR1 and CDR2 are LNHDA and SQIVND (reference sequence). The CDR3 has 17 amino acids. The CDR3: CASSITGTRLAKNIQYF. The CDR3 DNA sequence: TGTGCCAGTAGTATTACCGGTACGAGGTTAGCCAAAAACATTCAGTACTTC.

The chain uses TRBV29-1 and TRBJ2-7, with TRBD2 matching 12 bases. Germline values: CDR1 SQVTM, CDR2 ANQGSEA. The V segment lost 5 bases and the J segment 4 bases; nucleotides outside the gene matches: 9. The CDR3 is 15 amino acids. CDR3 sequence (DNA): TGCAGCGTTTATGACGGACTAGCGGGGCCATACGAGCAGTACTTC. It yields the protein CSVYDGLAGPYEQYF.

As DNA, the CDR3 is TGTGCCAGCAGCTTAGCGGGAGTCACAGATACGCAGTATTTT. Protein product: CASSLAGVTDTQYF. The genes are TRBV3-1 (or the pseudogene TRBV3-2) and TRBJ2-3; TRBD2 agrees at 9 bases. The CDR3 consists of 14 residues. V shed 5 bases and J 2 bases; nucleotides not matched to a gene: 2. Germline CDR1 and CDR2: LGHDT and YNNKEL (reference sequence).

This chain joins TRBV30 and TRBJ1-1, with 8 bases that match TRBD1. Germline V CDR1 and CDR2: GTSNPN, SVGIG (reference sequence). The CDR3 runs to 14 residues. V was clipped by 2 bases and J by 1 base; unmatched bases: 3. In DNA, the CDR3 is TGTGCCTGGAGTCAGGGGGCGAGGAACACTGAAGCTTTCTTT. Encoded protein: CAWSQGARNTEAFF. The whole variable domain, remainder taken from reference TRBV30 and TRBJ1-1, is SQTIHQWPATLVQPVGSPLSLECTVEGTSNPNLYWYRQAAGRGLQLLFYSVGIGQISSEVPQNLSASRPQDRQFILSSKKLLLSDSGFYLCAWSQGARNTEAFFGQGTRLTVV.

The J gene is TRBJ2-7, the V gene TRBV6-5; D is uncertain. Looked up from germline, CDR1 is MNHEY and CDR2 is SVGAGI. The CDR3 spans 12 residues. The V gene lost 6 bases and the J gene lost 4 bases, with 10 bases spanning the gap. The CDR3 nucleotides read TGTGCCAGCAGAGACACCGGTTACGAGCAGTACTTC. Translated: CASRDTGYEQYF.

The chain is built from TRBV7-3 and TRBJ1-1; D gene ambiguous. The CDR3 loop spans 13 amino acids. V lost 5 bases to trimming and J lost 1 base, with 8 bases between them. Germline V gene lookup returns CDR1 SGHTA and CDR2 FQGTGA. The CDR3 DNA follows: TGTGCCAGCAGCCCAGATTCGAACACTGAAGCTTTCTTT. Encoded protein: CASSPDSNTEAFF.

This chain connects TRBV4-3 to TRBJ2-3; 11 nucleotides line up with TRBD2. Germline V lookup: CDR1 LGHNA, CDR2 YSLEER. The CDR3 is made up of 16 amino acids. V lost 3 bases, J lost 1 base, and 3 bases stayed unmatched. This CDR3 is CASSQQTSGGTDTQYF. The DNA for the CDR3 is TGCGCCAGCAGCCAGCAGACTAGCGGGGGCACAGATACGCAGTATTTT.

The V and J genes are TRBV4-3 and TRBJ2-5; 12 bases match TRBD2. Germline V gene sequence: CDR1 LGHNA, CDR2 YSLEER. CDR3 length: 21 amino acids. The V and J ends lost 1 base and 2 bases, in that order; junction bases with no gene match: 17. DNA of the CDR3: TGCGCCAGCAGCCAAGGACTTTACGGACTAGCGGGACGGGTACTTCAAGAGACCCAGTACTTC. Translated, it gives CASSQGLYGLAGRVLQETQYF.

The chain couples TRBV7-8 to TRBJ2-3; D is possibly TRBD2 (6 bases). This CDR3 region has 16 residues. V lost 1 base and J lost 5, with 16 bases in between. Germline loops: CDR1 SGHVS, CDR2 FQNEAQ. The chain's CDR3 is CASSLDAGRKKDTQYF. DNA of the CDR3: TGTGCCAGCAGCTTAGATGCCGGGAGAAAGAAAGATACGCAGTATTTT.

The gene calls are TRBV7-8 and TRBJ2-3, with D perhaps matching TRBD1 (5 bases). This CDR3 region has 13 residues. CDR1 is SGHVS, CDR2 FQNEAQ, per germline. V dropped 5 bases and J dropped 1 base, with 7 bases sitting between them. The CDR3 region is CASSIQGTDTQYF. The CDR3 DNA follows: TGTGCCAGCAGCATACAGGGCACAGATACGCAGTATTTT.

V gene TRBV7-9 combines with J gene TRBJ1-6, with D possibly TRBD1 on 6 matching bases. Germline V lookup: CDR1 SEHNR, CDR2 FQNEAQ (reference sequence). The CDR3 spans 14 residues. Deletions cut 5 bases from V and 8 bases from J, with 13 bases between. CDR3 in DNA: TGTGCCAGCAGCACGACAGGCCCCTATTCACCCCTCCACTTT. It translates to CASSTTGPYSPLHF.

This clone was seen just once. The rearrangement uses TRBV9 and TRBJ2-7; 13 bases are a match to TRBD2. The CDR3 consists of 16 residues. V was pared by 2 bases and J by 1 base, with 3 bases of the junction left unmatched. CDR1 and CDR2 (germline): SGDLS, YYNGEE. In DNA form, the CDR3 reads TGTGCCAGCAGCGTGGGGACTAGCGGGACGTCCTACGAGCAGTACTTC. Amino acids: CASSVGTSGTSYEQYF.

The genes are TRBV5-6 and TRBJ2-1; 8 positions agree with TRBD2. V lost 1 base, J lost 8 bases, and 8 bases stayed unmatched. Germline V lookup: CDR1 SGHDT, CDR2 YYEEEE. The CDR3 consists of 15 residues. The CDR3 sequence is CASSLTGLGVYEQFF. CDR3 bases: TGTGCCAGCAGCTTGACGGGACTAGGGGTCTATGAGCAGTTCTTC.

V usage is TRBV30 and J usage is TRBJ2-7, with TRBD1 identical over 10 bases. Trimming took 3 bases from V and 5 from J; bases not matched to a gene: 7. The length of the CDR3 is 14 residues. From germline, CDR1 is GTSNPN and CDR2 SVGIG (reference sequence). The CDR3: CAWSLLGTGDEQYF. CDR3 bases: TGTGCCTGGAGCCTCCTAGGGACAGGGGACGAGCAGTACTTC.

This clone has only a few counts. The J gene is TRBJ2-1, the V gene TRBV7-9, with a possible D match to TRBD1 (5 bases). In germline, CDR1 is SEHNR, CDR2 FQNEAQ (reference sequence). The CDR3 loop spans 14 amino acids. Between the trimmed V and J ends, which lost 5 bases and 7 bases, there was a span of 15 bases. CDR3 nucleotide sequence: TGTGCCAGCAGCCGGCTACGTACAGGTAATGAGCAGTTCTTC. Translated: CASSRLRTGNEQFF. Combining the CDR3 with reference TRBV7-9 and TRBJ2-1 gives the whole variable domain DTGVSQNPRHKITKRGQNVTFRCDPISEHNRLYWYRQTLGQGPEFLTYFQNEAQLEKSRLLSDRFSAERPKGSFSTLEIQRTEQGDSAMYLCASSRLRTGNEQFFGPGTRLTVL.

The rearrangement links TRBV7-9 to TRBJ1-1, with 10 bases matching TRBD1. The CDR3 is 16 residues long. The V gene's germline CDR1 is SEHNR and CDR2 FQNEAQ (reference sequence). J gave up 4 bases and V 5 bases, and 10 bases lay outside the gene matches. Written as DNA, the CDR3 is TGTGCCAGCAGCCATTGGGGGACAGGGGCTGGCACTGAAGCTTTCTTT. It specifies CASSHWGTGAGTEAFF.

This chain links TRBV2 with TRBJ2-7; D is ambiguous. The germline V and J ends were trimmed by 8 bases and 6 bases, with 11 bases remaining between them. Germline values: CDR1 SNHLY, CDR2 FYNNEI. The length of the CDR3 is 11 residues. The CDR3 protein is CASSGHAEQYF. Here the CDR3 DNA reads TGTGCCAGCTCGGGTCACGCCGAGCAGTACTTC.

The genes are TRBV5-1 and TRBJ2-3, with 7 positions matching TRBD1. CDR3 length: 16 amino acids. V gave up 2 bases and J gave up 0 bases; unmatched junction bases: 6. CDR1 and CDR2 (germline): SGHRS, YFSETQ. The CDR3 sequence is CASSFRPGQSTDTQYF. DNA of the CDR3: TGCGCCAGCAGCTTCCGACCGGGACAGAGCACAGATACGCAGTATTTT. Drawing the rest from reference TRBV5-1 and TRBJ2-3, the complete variable domain is KAGVTQTPRYLIKTRGQQVTLSCSPISGHRSVSWYQQTPGQGLQFLFEYFSETQRNKGNFPGRFSGRQFSNSRSEMNVSTLELGDSALYLCASSFRPGQSTDTQYFGPGTRLTVL.

The rearrangement uses TRBV5-6 and TRBJ1-3; a possible D gene is TRBD1 (5 bases). CDR3 length: 15 amino acids. Trimming removed 1 base at V and 0 bases at J, with 8 bases between. The germline V gene encodes CDR1 SGHDT and CDR2 YYEEEE. The CDR3: CASSLQGPSGNTIYF. CDR3 bases: TGTGCCAGCAGCTTGCAGGGCCCCTCTGGAAACACCATATATTTT.

The V gene is TRBV11-2, the J gene TRBJ2-3; the match to TRBD2 covers 14 bases. The CDR3 runs to 17 residues. Looked up from germline, CDR1 is SGHAT and CDR2 is FQNNGV. Germline trimming cut 5 bases from V and 1 base from J; bases unmatched to any gene: 5. CDR3 residues: CASSPGLAGEGTDTQYF. The CDR3 DNA follows: TGTGCCAGCAGCCCGGGACTAGCGGGAGAGGGCACAGATACGCAGTATTTT. The complete variable domain, with remaining parts taken from reference TRBV11-2 and TRBJ2-3, reads EAGVAQSPRYKIIEKRQSVAFWCNPISGHATLYWYQQILGQGPKLLIQFQNNGVVDDSQLPKDRFSAERLKGVDSTLKIQPAKLEDSAVYLCASSPGLAGEGTDTQYFGPGTRLTVL.

DNA of the CDR3: TGTGCCAGCAGCCACGGCCGGGACAGGGTTAAAGATACGCAGTATTTT. It yields the protein CASSHGRDRVKDTQYF. The chain recombines TRBV6-6 with TRBJ2-3; TRBD1 matches 9 bases. Germline V lookup: CDR1 MNHNY, CDR2 SVGAGI (reference sequence). CDR3 length equals 16 residues. Germline trimming cut 6 bases from V and 5 bases from J; bases unmatched to any gene: 12.

DNA of the CDR3: TGCGCCAGCAGCCAAGGCTCAGGGGAGAGTGGCTACACCTTC. It codes for CASSQGSGESGYTF. The V and J genes are TRBV4-3 and TRBJ1-2; perhaps TRBD1 as D (6 bases). Trimming removed 1 base from V and 7 bases from J, with 13 bases in between. Germline V CDR1 and CDR2: LGHNA, YSLEER. The CDR3 runs to 14 residues.